The present T cell receptor (beta chain) was sequenced within a study of T and B cells in COVID-19 patients. Overall study context: 18 of 20 active-infection patients had comorbidities associated with unfavorable COVID-19 outcome.

TRB rearrangements were amplified by multiplex PCR with BIOMED2 TRB-A/B primers. Via MiXCR, TCRdb re-called the multiplex PCR reads, giving one row per CDR3 protein. Here the sample spans several thousand distinct CDR3 sequences, approximately 22% being singletons. From blood, roughly 220-550 ng of genomic DNA served as TRB template. V gave up 4 bases and J gave up 2 bases; unmatched junction bases: 7. The CDR3 contains 15 residues. This chain joins TRBV12-3 or TRBV12-4 and TRBJ2-5; 7 positions agree with TRBD2. Source material: blood. The sequence came from a human donor who had recovered from COVID-19. CDR3 sequence: CASSSVSGGQETQYF. In DNA, the CDR3 is TGTGCCAGCAGTTCCGTCTCGGGGGGTCAAGAGACCCAGTACTTC.